This T cell receptor beta chain originates from a study of blood T cell repertoires in COVID-19. Study context: Specimens from acute and convalescent COVID-19 originated in the United States, Italy and Spain.

Patients at the Seattle site were enrolled during active infection and followed longitudinally. The CDR3 runs 14 residues. V was pared by 0 bases and J by 0 bases, with 6 bases between. Germline V CDR1 and CDR2: SGHRS, YFSETQ. In the authors' workflow: Nucleated cell counts were estimated from reference gene primer amplification. Produced via immunoSEQ multiplex PCR; TCRdb's table is partial and in-frame only. D and trimming come from the DNA, and the V and J calls and clone size come from that table. The table has roughly 250,000 clones, approximately 86% seen once. This receptor was obtained from a human donor with COVID-19, enrolled during active disease. The donor label of this sample is uncertain. The chain joins TRBV5-1 to TRBJ1-1; no clear D gene. What was sequenced was peripheral blood. This chain's CDR3 is CASSLGSLNTEAFF. The CDR3 DNA reads as TGCGCCAGCAGCTTGGGCAGTCTGAACACTGAAGCTTTCTTT.